The TCR beta chain under discussion was sequenced for a study of T cells after posttransplantation cyclophosphamide. Comments on this clone: Its specificity is unknown.

Broader study findings: TRB clonality was highly associated with recipient CMV seropositivity and reactivation. Blood and skin or GI T cell repertoires showed limited TRB overlap.

Sequenced by immunoSEQ multiplex PCR; TCRdb stores in-frame clones only, minus some. The table has about 36,000 clones, roughly 78% seen once; the top ten hold roughly 8.3%. V lost 6 bases, J lost 4 bases, and 20 bases lay in between. CDR1 and CDR2 (germline): SGHTA, FQGTGA. The CDR3 contains 16 residues. Cyclophosphamide on days +3 and +4 followed busulfan-fludarabine conditioning and a marrow graft. The chain combines TRBV7-3 with TRBJ2-3, with D possibly matching TRBD2 (7 bases). The specimen was CD4+ T cells sorted from blood, collected approximately 2,000 days after a stem cell transplant with posttransplant cyclophosphamide. This sequence was found in a female patient in her 40s who received an allogeneic stem cell transplant from a related donor, was CMV-positive, and had no GVHD. The graft donor may be the source of some T cells. CDR3 region: CASSLTAGGGADTQYF. The CDR3 nucleotides are TGTGCCAGCAGTCTGACCGCGGGCGGGGGCGCAGATACGCAGTATTTT.